Each of the 9 T cell receptor beta chains below was sequenced from the same sample in a study of blood T cell repertoires in COVID-19. Profiling relied on immunoSEQ multiplex PCR, and the TCRdb table lists in-frame clones only, not all of them. The sample gives about 250,000 clones, roughly nine tenths of which show up once; 2.4% is in the top ten. Source material: PBMCs or T cells enriched from blood (not recorded which). The receptors come from a woman between 18 and 29 years old who had recovered from COVID-19.

CDR3 DNA sequence: TGTGCCAGTGAAAGCCAGGGTGGCTACGAGCAGTACTTC. This codes for CASESQGGYEQYF. This chain uses TRBV28 with TRBJ2-7; the D gene is possibly TRBD1 (5 bases). This CDR3 comprises 13 residues. Germline CDR1 MDHEN, CDR2 SYDVKM. V lost 9 bases to trimming and J lost 3 bases, with 15 bases between them.

This clone was picked up one time. This rearrangement joins TRBV4-1 to TRBJ2-2, with a tentative D call TRBD2 (6 bases). V lost 2 bases and J lost 4, with 14 bases in between. This CDR3 has 16 residues. Germline CDR1 and CDR2: MGHRA and YSYEKL. The CDR3 reads CASSQHGTGTTGELFF. The CDR3, as DNA: TGCGCCAGCAGCCAACATGGGACTGGGACCACCGGGGAGCTGTTTTTT.

This clone came up once. The chain links TRBV12-3 or TRBV12-4 to TRBJ1-1; unclear D gene. Trimming removed 6 bases from V and 1 base from J, with 6 bases in between. The CDR3 is made up of 12 amino acids. The DNA of the CDR3 is TGTGCCAGCAGGACACCGAACACTGAAGCTTTCTTT. It is translated as CASRTPNTEAFF.

This clone is a singleton in its sample. This chain connects TRBV7-9 to TRBJ2-7; 10 bases are shared with TRBD1. Germline-derived CDR1 and CDR2 are SEHNR and FQNEAQ (reference sequence). V lost 5 bases, J lost 3 bases, and 10 bases stayed unmatched. The CDR3 runs 16 residues. CDR3: CASSITLDRGNYEQYF. The CDR3, as DNA: TGTGCCAGCAGCATAACCCTGGACAGGGGGAACTACGAGCAGTACTTC.

V is TRBV11-2 and J is TRBJ1-2; TRBD1 is a possible D gene (6 bases). This CDR3 region has 15 residues. The V end lost 6 bases, the J end lost 4 bases, and 18 bases lay between the germline ends. Germline V gives CDR1 SGHAT, CDR2 FQNNGV. The CDR3 region is CASRKQGGAGYGYTF. CDR3 sequence (DNA): TGTGCCAGCAGAAAACAAGGGGGGGCAGGCTATGGCTACACCTTC.

The rearrangement joins TRBV4-1 to TRBJ1-2, with TRBD1 matching 9 bases. This CDR3 contains 15 residues. The germline gives CDR1 MGHRA, CDR2 YSYEKL. Trimming took 4 bases from V and 11 from J; bases not matched to a gene: 14. CDR3 sequence: CASSPGTGNGEGYTF. For the CDR3, the DNA is TGCGCCAGCAGCCCGGGGACAGGGAACGGCGAAGGGTACACCTTC.

V is TRBV6-5 and J is TRBJ2-7, with a tentative D call TRBD2 (6 bases). Trimming shortened V by 5 bases and J by 2 bases, and 13 bases separated the two germline ends. This CDR3 is built from 14 residues. CDR1 is MNHEY, CDR2 SVGAGI, per germline. CDR3 region: CASSRDSRAYEQYF. In DNA, the CDR3 is TGTGCCAGCAGTAGGGACTCGAGGGCCTACGAGCAGTACTTC.

The J gene is TRBJ2-7, the V gene TRBV5-4, with TRBD2 as a possible D gene (6 bases). V was pared by 4 bases and J by 4 bases, with 15 bases between. Germline lookup yields CDR1 SGHNT and CDR2 YYREEE (reference sequence). The length of the CDR3 is 14 residues. The chain's CDR3 is CASSPQTGLYEQYF. The CDR3 region has the DNA TGTGCCAGCAGCCCCCAAACGGGACTTTACGAGCAGTACTTC.

V is TRBV19 and J is TRBJ2-1; unclear D gene. This CDR3 region has 13 residues. CDR1 LNHDA and CDR2 SQIVND come from the germline V gene (reference sequence). Trimming removed 4 bases from V and 3 bases from J, with 7 bases in between. CDR3 amino acids: CASSTQYYNEQFF. The CDR3 DNA reads as TGTGCCAGTAGTACGCAGTACTACAATGAGCAGTTCTTC.